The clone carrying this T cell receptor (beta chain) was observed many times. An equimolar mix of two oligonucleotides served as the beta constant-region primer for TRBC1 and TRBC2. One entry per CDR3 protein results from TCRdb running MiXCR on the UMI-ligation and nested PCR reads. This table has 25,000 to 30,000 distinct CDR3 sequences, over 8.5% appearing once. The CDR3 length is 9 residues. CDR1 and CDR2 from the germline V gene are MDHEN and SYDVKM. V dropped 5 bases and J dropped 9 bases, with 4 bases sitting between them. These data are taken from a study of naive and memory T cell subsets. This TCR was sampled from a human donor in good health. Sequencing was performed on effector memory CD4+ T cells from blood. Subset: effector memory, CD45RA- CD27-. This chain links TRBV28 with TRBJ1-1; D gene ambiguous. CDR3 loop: CASSPQAFF. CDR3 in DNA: TGTGCCAGCAGTCCCCAAGCTTTCTTT.